This T cell receptor beta chain is drawn from a study of CD8 T cells in ankylosing spondylitis. The V gene's germline CDR1 is SGHNT and CDR2 YYREEE (reference sequence). The CDR3 spans 15 residues. Trimming took off 5 bases at V and 7 bases at J, with 16 bases between the two ends. TCRdb passed the 5' RACE reads through MiXCR, listing each CDR3 protein once. Found here are about 340,000 distinct CDR3 sequences, 20% of them singletons; the top ten hold around 13%. This chain joins TRBV5-4 and TRBJ1-6, with no clear D. The clonotype was recovered from a male donor with ankylosing spondylitis or in good health (not recorded which). The sequenced sample consisted of blood, either unsorted or a sorted T cell fraction (not recorded which). CDR3 sequence reads: CASSFSGLGNSPLHF. The CDR3 nucleotides read TGTGCCAGCAGTTTTTCGGGCCTCGGCAATTCACCCCTCCACTTT.